The sequence of this TCR beta chain was determined in a study of CD8 T cells in ankylosing spondylitis. General study findings and limits: Both synovial fluid and blood in reactive arthritis had previously been reported to carry some motif variants.

On this clonotype: Antigen specificity is unknown. A read error may explain this, as a much larger clone is one base away.

Using quantitative 5'-RACE with molecular barcodes, the authors made TCR beta libraries. TCRdb passed the 5' RACE reads through MiXCR, listing each CDR3 protein once. Of 180,000 or so distinct CDR3 sequences in the sample, under 14% were seen once. CDR1 and CDR2 from the germline V gene are MDHEN and SYDVKM. V was cut by 10 bases and J by 4 bases, with 13 bases left in between. The CDR3 loop spans 13 amino acids. V gene TRBV28 combines with J gene TRBJ2-2; a weak D match, TRBD1 (5 bases). This clonotype was sampled from a male donor with ankylosing spondylitis or in good health (not recorded which). Sequenced sample: blood, either unsorted or a sorted T cell fraction (not recorded which). The CDR3 protein is CANRRPPTGELFF. As DNA, the CDR3 is TGTGCCAACAGGCGCCCCCCCACCGGGGAGCTGTTTTTT.